The T cell receptor (beta chain) described here comes from a study of blood T cell repertoires in COVID-19. Per the authors' pipeline: Amplification with reference gene primers provided the estimates of nucleated cell counts. Clones were read by immunoSEQ multiplex PCR, and TCRdb kept only the in-frame ones, dropping some. Clonal size and the V and J genes are those of that table, whereas D and trimming came from the DNA. Of about 180,000 clones in the sample, more than 70% were seen once. V trimming: 0 bases; J trimming: 12 bases; junction bases outside the gene matches: 8. This CDR3 is built from 13 residues. Germline CDR1 reads SGHTS; CDR2 reads YDEGEE.

Sequencing was performed on peripheral blood. The rearrangement links TRBV5-8 to TRBJ1-1; 7 bases match TRBD1. The TCR comes from a woman in her 30s with acute or convalescent COVID-19. For the CDR3, the DNA is TGTGCCAGCAGCTTGGTTGCGACAGGGAGGACTTTCTTT. As protein: CASSLVATGRTFF.